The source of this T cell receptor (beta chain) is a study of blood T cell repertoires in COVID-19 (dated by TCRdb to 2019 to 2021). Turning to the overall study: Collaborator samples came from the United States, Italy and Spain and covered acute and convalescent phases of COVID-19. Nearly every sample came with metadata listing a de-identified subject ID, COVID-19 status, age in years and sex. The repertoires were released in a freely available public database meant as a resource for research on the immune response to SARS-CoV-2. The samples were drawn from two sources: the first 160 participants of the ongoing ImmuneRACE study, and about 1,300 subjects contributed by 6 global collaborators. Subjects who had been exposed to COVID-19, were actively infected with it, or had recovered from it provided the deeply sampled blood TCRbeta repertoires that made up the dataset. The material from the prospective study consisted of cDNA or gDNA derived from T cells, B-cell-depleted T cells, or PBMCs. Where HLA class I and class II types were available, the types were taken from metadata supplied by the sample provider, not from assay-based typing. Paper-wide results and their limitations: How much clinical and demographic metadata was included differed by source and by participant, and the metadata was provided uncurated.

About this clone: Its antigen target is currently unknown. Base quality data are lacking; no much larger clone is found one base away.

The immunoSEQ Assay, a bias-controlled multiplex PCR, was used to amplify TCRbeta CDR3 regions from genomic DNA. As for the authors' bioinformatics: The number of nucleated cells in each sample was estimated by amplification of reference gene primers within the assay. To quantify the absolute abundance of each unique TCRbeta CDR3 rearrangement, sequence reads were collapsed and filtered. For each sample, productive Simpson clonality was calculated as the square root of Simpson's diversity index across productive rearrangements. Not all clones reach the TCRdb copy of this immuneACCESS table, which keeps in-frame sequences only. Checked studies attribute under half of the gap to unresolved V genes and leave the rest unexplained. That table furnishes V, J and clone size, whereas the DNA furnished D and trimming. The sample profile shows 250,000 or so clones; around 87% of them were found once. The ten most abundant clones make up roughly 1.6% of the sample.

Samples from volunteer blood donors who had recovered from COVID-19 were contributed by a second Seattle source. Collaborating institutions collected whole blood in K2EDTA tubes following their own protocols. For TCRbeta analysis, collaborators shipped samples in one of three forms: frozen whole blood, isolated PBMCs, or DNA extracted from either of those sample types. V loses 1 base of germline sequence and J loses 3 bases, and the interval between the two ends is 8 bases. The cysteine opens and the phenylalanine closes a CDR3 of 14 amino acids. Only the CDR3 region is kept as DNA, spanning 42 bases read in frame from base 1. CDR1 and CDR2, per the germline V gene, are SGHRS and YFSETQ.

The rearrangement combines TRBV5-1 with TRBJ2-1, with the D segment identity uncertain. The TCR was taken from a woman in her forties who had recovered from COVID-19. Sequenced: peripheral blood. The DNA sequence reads TGCGCCAGCAGCTTGAATTCAGGCTACAATGAGCAGTTCTTC. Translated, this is CASSLNSGYNEQFF.